These T cell receptor beta chains were read from a single sample in a study of blood T cell repertoires in COVID-19. The method was immunoSEQ multiplex PCR; TCRdb's version includes in-frame clones alone and lacks a portion of them. The table records over 600,000 clones, 75% to 90% of them present only once. The sequenced sample consisted of peripheral blood. The receptors derive from a woman in her late teens or twenties with acute or convalescent COVID-19. Both conserved end residues are part of each CDR3. Each record gives: V gene, clone size, D gene, J gene, CDR3 DNA, CDR3 protein. The D gene is left open where the match is weak. Clone size is not always given. Where it is, it says once, few, many or a class for expanded clones.

TRBV19	.	.	TRBJ1-6	TGTGCCAGTAGGTCCGGCTCCTATAATTCACCCCTCCACTTT	CASRSGSYNSPLHF
TRBV6-2/TRBV6-3	.	.	TRBJ1-2	TGTGCCAGCGGCCCCGGGGGGTACTATGGCTACACCTTC	CASGPGGYYGYTF
TRBV29-1	once	TRBD1	TRBJ1-2	TGCAGCTTATGGACAGGGGGCTATGGCTACACCTTC	CSLWTGGYGYTF
TRBV7-6	.	TRBD1	TRBJ1-1	TGTGCCAGCAGCGCCTACAGGGGAAACACTGAAGCTTTCTTT	CASSAYRGNTEAFF
TRBV30	.	.	TRBJ1-1	TGTGCCTGGAGTCCAGGGGCCGAAGCTTTCTTT	CAWSPGAEAFF
TRBV4-2	.	.	TRBJ1-6	TGTGCCAGCAGCCAGCCCCGAGGCAGGGGCTCTTCGTATGATTCACCCCTCCACTTT	CASSQPRGRGSSYDSPLHF
TRBV10-3	.	TRBD1	TRBJ2-3	TGTGCCATCAGTGGGACAGGGGGGACAGATACGCAGTATTTT	CAISGTGGTDTQYF
TRBV5-1	.	.	TRBJ1-2	TGCGCCAGCAGCCCCCCGGGGGTCGGGAATGATGGCTACACCTTC	CASSPPGVGNDGYTF
TRBV3-1/TRBV3-2	.	.	TRBJ1-3	TGTGCCAGCAGCCAAGATGTATACTCTGGAAACACCATATATTTT	CASSQDVYSGNTIYF
TRBV27	.	.	TRBJ2-1	TGTGCCAGCAGTTTCGTACAGGGCGGGAATGAGCAGTTCTTC	CASSFVQGGNEQFF